Below, one TCR beta chain is given with its context. This sample stems from a study of T-cell memory formation after mild COVID-19. V gave up 0 bases and J gave up 2 bases; unmatched junction bases: 5. The V gene's germline CDR1 is SGHRS and CDR2 YFSETQ. The CDR3 extends over 15 amino acids. In TCRdb, the 5' RACE reads were re-called with MiXCR into one record per CDR3 protein. This repertoire shows about 390,000 distinct CDR3 sequences, roughly 15% found once; its top ten account for roughly 21%. The chain carries TRBV5-1 and TRBJ2-7, with 7 bases aligning to TRBD1. Sequencing was done on a sample of PBMCs or a T cell subset sorted from them (not recorded which). The TCR was taken from a man aged 18 to 30 who had mild COVID-19 (a few samples of this study predate the infection). Cell type and time point are not known. The CDR3 sequence: CASSLGDSLTYEQYF. The DNA for the CDR3 is TGCGCCAGCAGCTTGGGGGACAGTTTGACCTACGAGCAGTACTTC.